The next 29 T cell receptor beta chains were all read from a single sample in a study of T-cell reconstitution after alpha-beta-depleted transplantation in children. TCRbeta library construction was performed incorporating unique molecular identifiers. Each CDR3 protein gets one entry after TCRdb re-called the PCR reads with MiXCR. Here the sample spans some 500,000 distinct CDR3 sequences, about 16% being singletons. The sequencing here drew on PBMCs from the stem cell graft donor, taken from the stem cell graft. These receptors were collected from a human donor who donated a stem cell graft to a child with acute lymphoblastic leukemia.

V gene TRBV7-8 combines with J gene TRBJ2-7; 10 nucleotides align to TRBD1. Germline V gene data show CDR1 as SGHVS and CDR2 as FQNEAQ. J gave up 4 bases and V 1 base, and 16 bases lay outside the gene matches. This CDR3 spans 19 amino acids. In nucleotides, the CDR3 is TGTGCCAGCAGCTTAGAACCTGACAGGGGGCGGTTTGGGTTTTACGAGCAGTACTTC. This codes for CASSLEPDRGRFGFYEQYF.

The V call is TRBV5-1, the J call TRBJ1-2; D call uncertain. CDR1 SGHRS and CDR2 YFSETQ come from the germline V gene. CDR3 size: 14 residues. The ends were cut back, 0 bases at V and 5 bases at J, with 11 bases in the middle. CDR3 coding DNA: TGCGCCAGCAGCTTGGGTCTTGACGGGTATGGCTACACCTTC. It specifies CASSLGLDGYGYTF.

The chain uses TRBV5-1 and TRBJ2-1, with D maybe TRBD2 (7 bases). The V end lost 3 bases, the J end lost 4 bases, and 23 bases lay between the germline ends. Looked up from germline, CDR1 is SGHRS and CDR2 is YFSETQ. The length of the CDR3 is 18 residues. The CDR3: CASSSSRGPGGLYNEQFF. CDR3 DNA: TGCGCCAGCAGCTCCTCGCGGGGGCCGGGCGGGCTATACAATGAGCAGTTCTTC.

For the CDR3, the DNA is TGCGCCAGCAGGCCTAGCGGGGTCTACGAGCAGTACTTC. It encodes CASRPSGVYEQYF. The chain couples TRBV5-1 to TRBJ2-7; 9 nucleotides align to TRBD2. Trimming cost V 5 bases and J 3 bases; bases outside gene matches: 3. Germline lookup yields CDR1 SGHRS and CDR2 YFSETQ. The CDR3 is made up of 13 amino acids.

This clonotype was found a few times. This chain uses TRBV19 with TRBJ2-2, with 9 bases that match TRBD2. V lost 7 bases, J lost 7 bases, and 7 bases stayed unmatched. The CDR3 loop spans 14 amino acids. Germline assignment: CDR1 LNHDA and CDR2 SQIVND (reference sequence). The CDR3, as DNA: TGTGCCAGTACCCCCCGTAGCGGGAGCGGGGAGCTGTTTTTT. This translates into CASTPRSGSGELFF.

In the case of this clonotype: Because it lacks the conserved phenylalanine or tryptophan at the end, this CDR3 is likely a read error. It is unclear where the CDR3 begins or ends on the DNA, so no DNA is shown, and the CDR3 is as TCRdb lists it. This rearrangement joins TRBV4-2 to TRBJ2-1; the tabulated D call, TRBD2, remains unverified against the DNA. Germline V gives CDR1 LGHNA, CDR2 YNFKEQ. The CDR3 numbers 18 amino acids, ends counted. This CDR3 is CASSRGGTTTGEITSGSS.

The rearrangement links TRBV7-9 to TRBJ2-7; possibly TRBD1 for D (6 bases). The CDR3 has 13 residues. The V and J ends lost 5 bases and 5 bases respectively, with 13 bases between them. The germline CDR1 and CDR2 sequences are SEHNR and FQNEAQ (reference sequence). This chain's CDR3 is CASSPRDRNEQYF. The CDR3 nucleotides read TGTGCCAGCAGCCCTCGAGACAGGAACGAGCAGTACTTC.

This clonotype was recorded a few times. The CDR3 is CASSSFSGPDTQYF. In DNA, the CDR3 is TGTGCCAGCAGTTCGTTTTCAGGACCAGATACGCAGTATTTT. V is TRBV12-3 or TRBV12-4 and J is TRBJ2-3; D gene unclear. The length of the CDR3 is 14 residues. Trimming shortened V by 4 bases and J by 4 bases, and 12 bases separated the two germline ends.

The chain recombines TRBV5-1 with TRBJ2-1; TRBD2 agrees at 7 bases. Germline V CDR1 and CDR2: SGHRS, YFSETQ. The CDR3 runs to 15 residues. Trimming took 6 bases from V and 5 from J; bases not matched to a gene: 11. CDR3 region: CASNPWTSRNNEQFF. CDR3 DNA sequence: TGCGCCAGCAACCCTTGGACTAGTAGAAACAATGAGCAGTTCTTC. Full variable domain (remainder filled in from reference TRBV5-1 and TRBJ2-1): KAGVTQTPRYLIKTRGQQVTLSCSPISGHRSVSWYQQTPGQGLQFLFEYFSETQRNKGNFPGRFSGRQFSNSRSEMNVSTLELGDSALYLCASNPWTSRNNEQFFGPGTRLTVL.

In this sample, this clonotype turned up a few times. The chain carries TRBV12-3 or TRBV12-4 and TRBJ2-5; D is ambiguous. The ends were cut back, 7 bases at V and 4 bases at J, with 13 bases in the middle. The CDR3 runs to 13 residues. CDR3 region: CASKAAKGETQYF. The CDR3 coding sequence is TGTGCCAGCAAGGCAGCTAAGGGAGAGACCCAGTACTTC.

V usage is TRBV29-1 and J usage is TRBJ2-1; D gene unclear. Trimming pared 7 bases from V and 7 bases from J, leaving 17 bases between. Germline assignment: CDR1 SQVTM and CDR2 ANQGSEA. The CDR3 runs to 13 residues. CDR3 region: CSAVPSDWNEQFF. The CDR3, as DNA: TGCAGCGCTGTACCTAGTGACTGGAATGAGCAGTTCTTC.

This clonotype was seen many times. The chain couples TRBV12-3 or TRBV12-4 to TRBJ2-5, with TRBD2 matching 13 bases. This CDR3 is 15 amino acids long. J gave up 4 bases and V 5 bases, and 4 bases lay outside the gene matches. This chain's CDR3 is CASSRTSGSLETQYF. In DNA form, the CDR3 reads TGTGCCAGCAGTCGGACTAGCGGGAGTCTAGAGACCCAGTACTTC.

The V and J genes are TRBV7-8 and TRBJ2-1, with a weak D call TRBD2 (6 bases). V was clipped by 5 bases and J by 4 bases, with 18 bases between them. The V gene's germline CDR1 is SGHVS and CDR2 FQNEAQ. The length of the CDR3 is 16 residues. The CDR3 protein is CASSRTMGLLYNEQFF. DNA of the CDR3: TGTGCCAGCAGCCGAACCATGGGACTTCTGTACAATGAGCAGTTCTTC.

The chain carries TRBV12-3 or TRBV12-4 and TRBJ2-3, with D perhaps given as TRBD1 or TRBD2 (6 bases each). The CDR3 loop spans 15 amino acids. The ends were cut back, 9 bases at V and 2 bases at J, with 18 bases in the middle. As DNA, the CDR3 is TGTGCCAGTTACGTCGGGGGCATGGTCACAGATACGCAGTATTTT. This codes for CASYVGGMVTDTQYF.

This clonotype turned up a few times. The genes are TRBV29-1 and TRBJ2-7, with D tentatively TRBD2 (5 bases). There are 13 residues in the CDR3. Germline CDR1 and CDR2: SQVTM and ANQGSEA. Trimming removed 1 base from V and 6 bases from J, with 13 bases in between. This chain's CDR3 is CSVEGRLAGEQYF. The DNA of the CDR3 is TGCAGCGTTGAAGGTCGCCTAGCCGGCGAGCAGTACTTC.

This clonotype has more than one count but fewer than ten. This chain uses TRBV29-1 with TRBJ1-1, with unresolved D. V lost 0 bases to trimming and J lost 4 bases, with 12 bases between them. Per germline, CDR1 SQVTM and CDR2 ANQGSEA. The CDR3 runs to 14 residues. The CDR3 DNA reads TGCAGCGTTGAAGATTGGGTGCTGGGCACTGAAGCTTTCTTT. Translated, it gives CSVEDWVLGTEAFF.

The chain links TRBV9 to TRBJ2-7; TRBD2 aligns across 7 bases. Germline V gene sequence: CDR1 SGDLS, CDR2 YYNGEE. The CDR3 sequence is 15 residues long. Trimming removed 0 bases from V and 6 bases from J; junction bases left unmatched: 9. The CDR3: CASSVDGEGLSEQYF. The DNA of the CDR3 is TGTGCCAGCAGCGTAGACGGGGAGGGACTGTCCGAGCAGTACTTC.

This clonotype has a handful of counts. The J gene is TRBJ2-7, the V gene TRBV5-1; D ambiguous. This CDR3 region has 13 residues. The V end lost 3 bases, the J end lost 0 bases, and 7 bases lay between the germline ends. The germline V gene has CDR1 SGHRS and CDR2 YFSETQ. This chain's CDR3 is CASSYESSYEQYF. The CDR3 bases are TGCGCCAGCAGCTACGAGAGCTCCTACGAGCAGTACTTC.

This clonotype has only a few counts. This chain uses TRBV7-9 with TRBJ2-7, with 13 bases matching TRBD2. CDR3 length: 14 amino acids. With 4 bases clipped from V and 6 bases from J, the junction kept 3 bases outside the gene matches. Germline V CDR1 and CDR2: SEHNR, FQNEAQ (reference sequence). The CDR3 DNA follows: TGTGCCAGCAGCTGGACTAGCGGGAGTCGCGAGCAGTACTTC. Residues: CASSWTSGSREQYF. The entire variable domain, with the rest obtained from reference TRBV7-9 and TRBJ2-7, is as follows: DTGVSQNPRHKITKRGQNVTFRCDPISEHNRLYWYRQTLGQGPEFLTYFQNEAQLEKSRLLSDRFSAERPKGSFSTLEIQRTEQGDSAMYLCASSWTSGSREQYFGPGTRLTVT.

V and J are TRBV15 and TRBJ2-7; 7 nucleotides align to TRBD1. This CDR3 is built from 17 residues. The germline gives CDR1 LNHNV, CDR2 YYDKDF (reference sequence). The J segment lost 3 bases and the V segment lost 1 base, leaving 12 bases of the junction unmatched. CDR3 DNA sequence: TGTGCCACCAGCAGAGCGGAATGGACAGGATCAGGCTACGAGCAGTACTTC. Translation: CATSRAEWTGSGYEQYF.

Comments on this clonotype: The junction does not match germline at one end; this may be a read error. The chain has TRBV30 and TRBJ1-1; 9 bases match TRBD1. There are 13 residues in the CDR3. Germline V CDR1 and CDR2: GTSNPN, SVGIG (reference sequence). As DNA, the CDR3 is TGTGCCTGGAGTGTACAAAACCCGGGACAGGGCCTCTTT. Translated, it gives CAWSVQNPGQGLF.

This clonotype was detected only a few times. CDR3 protein: CASSRGTPDFFATNEKLFF. The CDR3 DNA is TGTGCCAGCAGCCGGGGGACACCCGATTTTTTTGCAACTAATGAAAAACTGTTTTTT. The chain is built from TRBV12-3 or TRBV12-4 and TRBJ1-4; weak D call: TRBD1 (6 bases). Trimming left V 6 bases short and J 0 bases short, with 23 bases between. This CDR3 has 19 residues.

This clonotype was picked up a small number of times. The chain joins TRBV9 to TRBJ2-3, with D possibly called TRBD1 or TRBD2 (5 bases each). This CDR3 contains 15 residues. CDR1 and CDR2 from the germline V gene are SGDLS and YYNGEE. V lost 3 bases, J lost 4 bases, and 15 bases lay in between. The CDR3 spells CASSEGSGRADTQYF. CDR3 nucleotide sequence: TGTGCCAGCAGCGAGGGGTCAGGGCGGGCAGATACGCAGTATTTT.

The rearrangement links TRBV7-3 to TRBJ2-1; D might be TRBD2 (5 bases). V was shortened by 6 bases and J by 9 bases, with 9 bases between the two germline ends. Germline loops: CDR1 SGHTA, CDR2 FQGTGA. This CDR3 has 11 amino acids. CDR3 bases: TGTGCCAGCAGTTCAGAGGGTGAGCAGTTCTTC. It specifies CASSSEGEQFF.

The CDR3 sequence is CATSRDPSGTMVDTEAFF. CDR3 nucleotide sequence: TGTGCCACCAGCAGAGACCCCTCCGGGACAATGGTTGACACTGAAGCTTTCTTT. The chain combines TRBV15 with TRBJ1-1; possibly TRBD1 for D (6 bases). The CDR3 covers 18 residues. Germline V CDR1 and CDR2: LNHNV, YYDKDF (reference sequence). V was trimmed by 0 bases and J by 3 bases, leaving 20 bases between them.

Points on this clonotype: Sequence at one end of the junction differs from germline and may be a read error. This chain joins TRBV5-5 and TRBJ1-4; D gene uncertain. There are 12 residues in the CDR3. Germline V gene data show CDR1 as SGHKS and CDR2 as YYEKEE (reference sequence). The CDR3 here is CASSSVNGKLFF. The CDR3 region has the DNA TGTGCCAGCAGTTCAGTTAATGGAAAACTGTTTTTT.

The CDR3 sequence: CASSAWDRGSAEAFF. The CDR3 DNA reads as TGCGCCAGCAGCGCCTGGGACAGGGGGTCCGCTGAAGCTTTCTTT. The chain joins TRBV5-1 to TRBJ1-1; 11 bases fit TRBD1. This CDR3 contains 15 residues. The germline V gene has CDR1 SGHRS and CDR2 YFSETQ. J gave up 6 bases and V 4 bases, and 8 bases lay outside the gene matches.

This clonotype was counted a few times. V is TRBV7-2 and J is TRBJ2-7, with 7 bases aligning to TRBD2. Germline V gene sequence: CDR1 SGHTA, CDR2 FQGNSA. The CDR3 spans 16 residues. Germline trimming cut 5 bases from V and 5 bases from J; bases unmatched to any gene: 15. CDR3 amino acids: CASSVGLASGGDEQYF. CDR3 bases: TGTGCCAGCAGCGTAGGGTTGGCTAGCGGTGGCGACGAGCAGTACTTC.

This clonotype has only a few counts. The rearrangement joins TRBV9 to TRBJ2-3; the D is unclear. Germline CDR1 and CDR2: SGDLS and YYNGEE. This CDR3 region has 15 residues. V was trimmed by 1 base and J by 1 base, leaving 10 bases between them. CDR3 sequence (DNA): TGTGCCAGCAGCGTATACGGAACTGGCACAGATACGCAGTATTTT. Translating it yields CASSVYGTGTDTQYF.